Listed here are 17 T cell receptor beta chains from one sample, sequenced in a study of immune reconstitution after stem cell transplant in scleroderma. TCRdb processed the RT-PCR reads anew with MiXCR; each CDR3 protein has one entry. The table has under 5,000 distinct CDR3 sequences, approximately 8.5% seen once. This material was collected before or after autologous hematopoietic stem cell transplantation (not recorded which). The receptor source for this set is a male donor with systemic sclerosis.

This clonotype showed up just a few times. J is TRBJ1-1 and V is TRBV7-8; D gene ambiguous. Germline assignment: CDR1 SGHVS and CDR2 FQNEAQ. The CDR3 is made up of 12 amino acids. Trimming pared 5 bases from V and 0 bases from J, leaving 4 bases between. CDR3 nucleotide sequence: TGTGCCAGCAGCAAAATGAACACTGAAGCTTTCTTT. Residues: CASSKMNTEAFF.

The rearrangement uses TRBV5-1 and TRBJ2-7; 11 bases agree with TRBD2. V shed 2 bases and J 2 bases; nucleotides not matched to a gene: 12. The CDR3 is 18 amino acids. Germline CDR1 and CDR2: SGHRS and YFSETQ. The CDR3 DNA reads TGCGCCAGCAGCTTAGATATTAGCGGGAGGGCCGGTCCCTACGAGCAGTACTTC. Translating gives CASSLDISGRAGPYEQYF. Based on the CDR3 plus reference TRBV5-1 and TRBJ2-7, the full variable domain is KAGVTQTPRYLIKTRGQQVTLSCSPISGHRSVSWYQQTPGQGLQFLFEYFSETQRNKGNFPGRFSGRQFSNSRSEMNVSTLELGDSALYLCASSLDISGRAGPYEQYFGPGTRLTVT.

As concerns this clonotype: This could be a read error, since a much larger clone is one nucleotide away. The chain recombines TRBV29-1 with TRBJ1-4; D call uncertain. The length of the CDR3 is 12 residues. The germline CDR1 and CDR2 sequences are SQVTM and ANQGSEA. The germline V and J ends were trimmed by 7 bases and 0 bases, with 6 bases remaining between them. As DNA, the CDR3 is TGCAGCGCTGGACCAACTAATGAAAAACTGTTTTTT. It encodes CSAGPTNEKLFF.

In its sample, this clonotype is medium-sized. The V gene is TRBV20-1, the J gene TRBJ1-4; TRBD1 matches 8 bases. The CDR3 is made up of 15 amino acids. Trimming removed 5 bases from V and 5 bases from J; junction bases left unmatched: 10. The germline gives CDR1 DFQATT, CDR2 SNEGSKA (reference sequence). CDR3: CSAESPGQENEKLFF. For the CDR3, the DNA is TGCAGTGCTGAATCTCCGGGACAGGAAAATGAAAAACTGTTTTTT.

By frequency in the sample, this clonotype is medium-sized (0.01 to 0.1%). The gene calls are TRBV9 and TRBJ1-5; D call uncertain. V was clipped by 0 bases and J by 4 bases, with 5 bases between them. Germline V gene lookup returns CDR1 SGDLS and CDR2 YYNGEE. This CDR3 has 13 amino acids. The CDR3 protein is CASSVGENQPQHF. CDR3 sequence (DNA): TGTGCCAGCAGCGTAGGAGAGAATCAGCCCCAGCATTTT.

There are a few counts of this clonotype. The chain is built from TRBV7-8 and TRBJ1-6; a possible D gene is TRBD1 (6 bases). Germline lookup yields CDR1 SGHVS and CDR2 FQNEAQ. V lost 6 bases and J lost 7, with 10 bases in between. This CDR3 spans 13 amino acids. This CDR3 is CASRAGGNSPLHF. Written as DNA, the CDR3 is TGTGCCAGCAGAGCCGGGGGCAATTCACCCCTCCACTTT.

In its sample, this clonotype ranks as medium-sized. This sequence joins TRBV7-2 and TRBJ2-7; 9 nucleotides agree with TRBD2. This CDR3 has 16 amino acids. With 4 bases clipped from V and 5 bases from J, the junction kept 12 bases outside the gene matches. Germline-derived CDR1 and CDR2 are SGHTA and FQGNSA. The CDR3 loop reads CASSSAPGLAGHEQYF. DNA of the CDR3: TGTGCCAGCAGCTCGGCACCGGGACTAGCCGGCCACGAGCAGTACTTC.

The V call is TRBV18, the J call TRBJ1-6, with TRBD1 matching 9 bases. The junction had 5 bases not matched to a gene; V was cut back by 5 bases and J by 0 bases. The CDR3 extends over 17 amino acids. Germline CDR1 KGHSH, CDR2 LQKENI. The CDR3 DNA is TGTGCCAGCTCAGCAACAGGGGGCGACTCCTATAATTCACCCCTCCACTTT. Protein sequence: CASSATGGDSYNSPLHF.

Sample share makes this clonotype medium-sized. The chain joins TRBV24-1 to TRBJ2-5, with TRBD1 as a possible D gene (5 bases). Trimming left V 9 bases short and J 3 bases short, with 16 bases between. The V gene's germline CDR1 is KGHDR and CDR2 SFDVKD. CDR3 length: 14 residues. The CDR3 loop is CATQGSNEEETQYF. DNA of the CDR3: TGTGCCACCCAGGGATCCAACGAAGAAGAGACCCAGTACTTC.

Within the sample, this clonotype is large. V and J are TRBV6-1 and TRBJ1-6, with TRBD1 as a possible D gene (5 bases). Germline CDR1 is MNHNS and CDR2 is SASEGT. V dropped 1 base and J dropped 7 bases, with 11 bases sitting between them. CDR3 size: 15 residues. The CDR3 sequence: CASSEGSGWNSPLHF. The CDR3 bases are TGTGCCAGCAGTGAAGGGTCAGGGTGGAATTCACCCCTCCACTTT.

This clonotype is medium-sized. The chain couples TRBV6-2 or TRBV6-3 to TRBJ1-2; D is perhaps TRBD1 (6 bases). Germline CDR1 and CDR2: MNHEY and SVGEGT. With 2 bases removed from V and 6 bases from J, the gap between germline ends came to 16 bases. The CDR3 length is 15 residues. The CDR3 region has the DNA TGTGCCAGCAGTTACAGGGCCAGGGGAGAGGATGGCTACACCTTC. Its translation is CASSYRARGEDGYTF.

The table lists this clonotype with a few counts. The chain employs TRBV29-1 and TRBJ2-7; 7 bases are shared with TRBD1. J gave up 7 bases and V 3 bases, and 9 bases lay outside the gene matches. Germline V gene lookup returns CDR1 SQVTM and CDR2 ANQGSEA. The CDR3 has 13 residues. In DNA, the CDR3 is TGCAGCGTTGAGGCAGGGGGATTGGGAGAGCAGTACTTC. Translating it yields CSVEAGGLGEQYF.

This clonotype was seen a few times. The CDR3 is CSTPGAGRRSDTDTQYF. As DNA, the CDR3 is TGCAGCACTCCCGGGGCAGGCCGGCGAAGTGATACAGATACGCAGTATTTT. The chain combines TRBV29-1 with TRBJ2-3, with D perhaps TRBD1 or TRBD2 (5 bases each). Trimming removed 8 bases at V and 3 bases at J, with 27 bases between. The CDR3 spans 17 residues. Per the germline V gene, CDR1 is SQVTM and CDR2 is ANQGSEA.

The rearrangement uses TRBV20-1 and TRBJ1-1; 8 nucleotides line up with TRBD1. The CDR3 runs to 15 residues. With 1 base clipped from V and 4 bases from J, the junction kept 8 bases outside the gene matches. Germline assignment: CDR1 DFQATT and CDR2 SNEGSKA (reference sequence). The CDR3 sequence is CSARGTRGRATEAFF. CDR3 DNA: TGCAGTGCTAGAGGCACCAGGGGGCGGGCCACTGAAGCTTTCTTT.

By proportion, this clonotype is medium-sized (0.01 to 0.1%). The chain recombines TRBV7-3 with TRBJ2-5; D is unclear. The CDR3 runs to 14 residues. The V end lost 2 bases, the J end lost 1 base, and 8 bases lay between the germline ends. Per the germline V gene, CDR1 is SGHTA and CDR2 is FQGTGA. CDR3 sequence reads: CASSLLAGQETQYF. CDR3 bases: TGTGCCAGCAGCTTATTAGCCGGCCAAGAGACCCAGTACTTC. Full variable domain (rest looked up from reference TRBV7-3 and TRBJ2-5): GAGVSQTPSNKVTEKGKYVELRCDPISGHTALYWYRQSLGQGPEFLIYFQGTGAADDSGLPNDRFFAVRPEGSVSTLKIQRTERGDSAVYLCASSLLAGQETQYFGPGTRLLVL.

This clonotype was detected only a few times. The CDR3 bases are TGCAGCTCAACGGCCGCCAGAGGCACTGAAGCTTTCTTT. As protein: CSSTAARGTEAFF. The chain has TRBV29-1 and TRBJ1-1, with D unresolved. The CDR3 runs 13 residues. Germline loops: CDR1 SQVTM, CDR2 ANQGSEA. The germline V and J ends were trimmed by 8 bases and 4 bases, with 17 bases remaining between them.

By proportion, this clonotype is medium-sized (0.01 to 0.1%). The chain carries TRBV7-2 and TRBJ2-3; D is uncertain. The length of the CDR3 is 15 residues. V was clipped by 6 bases and J by 2 bases, with 15 bases between them. Germline V CDR1 and CDR2: SGHTA, FQGNSA. CDR3 loop: CASRVGISVTDTQYF. The CDR3 bases are TGTGCCAGCAGGGTGGGAATTTCGGTCACAGATACGCAGTATTTT.